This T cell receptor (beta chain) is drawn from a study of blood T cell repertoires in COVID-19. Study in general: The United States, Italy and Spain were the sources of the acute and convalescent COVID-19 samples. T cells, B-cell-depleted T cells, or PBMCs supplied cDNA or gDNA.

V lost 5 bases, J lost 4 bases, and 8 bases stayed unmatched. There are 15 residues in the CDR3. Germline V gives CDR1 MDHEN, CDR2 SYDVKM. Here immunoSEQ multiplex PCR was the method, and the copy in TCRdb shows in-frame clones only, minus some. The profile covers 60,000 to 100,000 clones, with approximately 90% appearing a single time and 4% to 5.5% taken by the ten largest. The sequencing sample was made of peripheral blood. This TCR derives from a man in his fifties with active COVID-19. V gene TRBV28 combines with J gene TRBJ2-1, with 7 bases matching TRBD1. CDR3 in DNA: TGTGCCAGCAGTAATCCGGGACAGCCTTACAATGAGCAGTTCTTC. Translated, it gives CASSNPGQPYNEQFF. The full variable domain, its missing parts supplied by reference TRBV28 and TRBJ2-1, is DVKVTQSSRYLVKRTGEKVFLECVQDMDHENMFWYRQDPGLGLRLIYFSYDVKMKEKGDIPEGYSVSREKKERFSLILESASTNQTSMYLCASSNPGQPYNEQFFGPGTRLTVL.